The 2 T cell receptor beta chains below come from one sample, sequenced in a study of blood T cell repertoires in COVID-19. The table came from immunoSEQ multiplex PCR; TCRdb's copy has only in-frame clones and leaves some out. This sample has some 66,000 clones, with about 76% found just once. Sequenced: peripheral blood. These receptors were obtained from an elderly woman with acute or convalescent COVID-19.

The chain recombines TRBV6-5 with TRBJ1-2; 9 nucleotides agree with TRBD1. This CDR3 has 14 amino acids. Germline trimming cut 5 bases from V and 4 bases from J; bases unmatched to any gene: 5. The germline V gene has CDR1 MNHEY and CDR2 SVGAGI. CDR3 bases: TGTGCCAGCAGTCCGGGACAGGGATCCTATGGCTACACCTTC. It translates to CASSPGQGSYGYTF.

The chain is built from TRBV7-8 and TRBJ1-6; D perhaps matches TRBD1 (5 bases). Germline values: CDR1 SGHVS, CDR2 FQNEAQ. The CDR3 has 14 amino acids. Trimming pared 1 base from V and 8 bases from J, leaving 9 bases between. The CDR3, as DNA: TGTGCCAGCAGCTTAGGGGGCGGGGATTCACCCCTCCACTTT. It yields the protein CASSLGGGDSPLHF.